The 25 T cell receptor beta chains below come from one sample, sequenced in a study of spatial heterogeneity in lung cancer. TCRdb re-called the 5' RACE reads through MiXCR, storing one row per CDR3 protein. The repertoire holds over 70,000 distinct CDR3 sequences, with nearly 9% as singletons. Regarding time point: blood at routine non-recurrence follow-up after resection. The material sequenced was PBMCs, taken at follow-up. Receptors were obtained from a female donor with early-stage non-small cell lung cancer.

This clonotype came up many times. The gene calls are TRBV6-5 and TRBJ2-2, with 9 bases that match TRBD2. The trim removed 0 bases at V and 4 bases at J, leaving 3 bases unmatched. The length of the CDR3 is 16 residues. The germline V gene has CDR1 MNHEY and CDR2 SVGAGI. CDR3 bases: TGTGCCAGCAGTTACTCCGGACTAGCGATCACCGGGGAGCTGTTTTTT. Its protein is CASSYSGLAITGELFF.

There are a few counts of this clonotype. The genes are TRBV5-6 and TRBJ2-3, with unresolved D. Trimming took off 3 bases at V and 0 bases at J, with 8 bases between the two ends. The germline gives CDR1 SGHDT, CDR2 YYEEEE. The CDR3 is 14 residues long. CDR3 coding DNA: TGTGCCAGCAGCTACGGTCGGAGCACAGATACGCAGTATTTT. This encodes CASSYGRSTDTQYF.

This clonotype was counted at least ten times. The rearrangement uses TRBV28 and TRBJ2-1, with a tentative D call TRBD2 (6 bases). Germline CDR1 MDHEN, CDR2 SYDVKM. This CDR3 contains 14 residues. V lost 3 bases to trimming and J lost 6 bases, with 12 bases between them. The CDR3 coding sequence is TGTGCCAGCAGTTTCCCGGGGGTCTCCAATGAGCAGTTCTTC. As protein: CASSFPGVSNEQFF.

The genes are TRBV6-2 or TRBV6-3 and TRBJ2-1; D not resolved. The CDR3 is 12 amino acids. Looked up from germline, CDR1 is MNHEY and CDR2 is SVGEGT. Trimming left V 1 base short and J 9 bases short, with 7 bases between. The CDR3: CASSYYPREQFF. CDR3 DNA sequence: TGTGCCAGCAGTTACTATCCTCGTGAGCAGTTCTTC.

This clonotype appeared many times. The chain carries TRBV7-2 and TRBJ1-6; D uncertain. CDR1 is SGHTA and CDR2 is FQGNSA in the germline V gene. The CDR3 is made up of 14 amino acids. Trimming pared 3 bases from V and 4 bases from J, leaving 7 bases between. The CDR3 loop reads CASSFPGYNSPLHF. CDR3 bases: TGTGCCAGCAGCTTTCCAGGATATAATTCACCCCTCCACTTT.

The sample holds a few counts of this clonotype. The J gene is TRBJ1-1, the V gene TRBV6-1; D is unresolved. Trimming took off 5 bases at V and 2 bases at J, with 12 bases between the two ends. The CDR3 extends over 14 amino acids. Looked up from germline, CDR1 is MNHNS and CDR2 is SASEGT. CDR3 DNA: TGTGCCAGCAGTTTACAGTGGGATAACACTGAAGCTTTCTTT. The encoded protein is CASSLQWDNTEAFF.

This clonotype was seen ten or more times. The V gene is TRBV19, the J gene TRBJ1-2, with 8 bases aligning to TRBD1. There are 15 residues in the CDR3. V lost 6 bases, J lost 6 bases, and 12 bases stayed unmatched. Germline V gives CDR1 LNHDA, CDR2 SQIVND (reference sequence). In DNA form, the CDR3 reads TGTGCCAGTAGCCTGACAGGGGAGGGAGTACATGGCTACACCTTC. Its translation: CASSLTGEGVHGYTF.

This clonotype was recorded at least ten times. The rearrangement links TRBV28 to TRBJ2-4, with a possible D match to TRBD2 (5 bases). The V end was cut by 5 bases, the J end by 1 base, with 15 bases between. Germline V gene sequence: CDR1 MDHEN, CDR2 SYDVKM. The CDR3 covers 16 residues. The CDR3 loop is CASSPHPSLAKNIQYF. CDR3 sequence (DNA): TGTGCCAGCAGTCCACATCCTAGCCTGGCCAAAAACATTCAGTACTTC.

This clonotype was seen repeatedly, ten times or more. The chain uses TRBV20-1 and TRBJ1-5; TRBD1 agrees at 9 bases. Unmatched junction bases numbered 2, after V lost 2 bases and J lost 6 bases. The CDR3 is made up of 13 amino acids. Germline CDR1 and CDR2: DFQATT and SNEGSKA (reference sequence). CDR3 protein: CSARRTGVQPQHF. CDR3 nucleotide sequence: TGCAGTGCTAGACGGACAGGGGTTCAGCCCCAGCATTTT.

This clonotype was counted between two and nine times. The germline gene is not matched at one end of the junction; a read error may be the cause. Written as DNA, the CDR3 is TGTGCCAGCAGCGTAGCCAAAGTCTACGAGCAGTACTTC. Amino acids: CASSVAKVYEQYF. V is TRBV7-2 and J is TRBJ2-7, with D hard to call. The CDR3 spans 13 residues. From germline, CDR1 is SGHTA and CDR2 FQGNSA.

This clonotype was found a few times. This chain connects TRBV18 to TRBJ2-1; TRBD1 matches 9 bases. Germline CDR1 KGHSH, CDR2 LQKENI. The CDR3 has 16 residues. With 2 bases clipped from V and 4 bases from J, the junction kept 6 bases outside the gene matches. CDR3 amino acids: CASSPITGTGYNEQFF. Here the CDR3 DNA reads TGTGCCAGCTCACCAATCACAGGGACAGGGTACAATGAGCAGTTCTTC.

V gene TRBV29-1 combines with J gene TRBJ1-2; 7 nucleotides match TRBD1. Germline lookup yields CDR1 SQVTM and CDR2 ANQGSEA. This CDR3 spans 13 amino acids. Trimming took 3 bases from V and 4 from J; bases not matched to a gene: 5. CDR3 sequence (DNA): TGCAGCGTTGACGCGGACAGGCTCTATGGCTACACCTTC. Translation: CSVDADRLYGYTF.

This clonotype was detected a few times. CDR3: CASSLGFGGTGELFF. CDR3 sequence (DNA): TGCGCCAGCAGCTTGGGGTTCGGAGGGACCGGGGAGCTGTTTTTT. V gene TRBV5-1 combines with J gene TRBJ2-2, with a possible D match to TRBD2 (6 bases). Germline CDR1 SGHRS, CDR2 YFSETQ. Trimming took off 0 bases at V and 5 bases at J, with 11 bases between the two ends. The CDR3 contains 15 residues.

There are many counts of this clonotype. The rearrangement joins TRBV12-3 or TRBV12-4 to TRBJ2-5; a weak D match, TRBD1 (5 bases). CDR3 length: 13 residues. The V end was cut by 7 bases, the J end by 1 base, with 10 bases between. The CDR3 DNA reads as TGTGCCAGCATGTCCAGGGCCCAAGAGACCCAGTACTTC. As protein: CASMSRAQETQYF.

This clonotype has a count of ten or more. J is TRBJ1-2 and V is TRBV12-3 or TRBV12-4; 10 bases map to TRBD1. The V and J ends lost 2 bases and 7 bases, in that order; junction bases with no gene match: 7. The CDR3 sequence is 15 residues long. The CDR3 nucleotides are TGTGCCAGCAGTTTACTGGACAGGGGGTTCCGTGGCTACACCTTC. Translating gives CASSLLDRGFRGYTF.

This clonotype was seen ten or more times. The rearrangement uses TRBV19 and TRBJ1-5, with unresolved D. The CDR3 consists of 14 residues. CDR1 and CDR2 from the germline V gene are LNHDA and SQIVND (reference sequence). V lost 1 base and J lost 2, with 6 bases in between. CDR3 protein: CASSIAWGNQPQHF. In nucleotides, the CDR3 is TGTGCCAGTAGTATAGCTTGGGGCAATCAGCCCCAGCATTTT.

This clonotype came up a few times. This chain joins TRBV7-2 and TRBJ1-1; no clear D gene. Germline CDR1 SGHTA, CDR2 FQGNSA. This CDR3 comprises 15 residues. Trimming shortened V by 3 bases and J by 1 base, and 12 bases separated the two germline ends. The CDR3, as DNA: TGTGCCAGCAGCTTCTTATTGGACCAGAACACTGAAGCTTTCTTT. Translated, it gives CASSFLLDQNTEAFF.

Many counts were recorded for this clonotype. The chain joins TRBV27 to TRBJ2-2; the D is unclear. Germline CDR1 MNHEY, CDR2 SMNVEV (reference sequence). The CDR3 contains 15 residues. V was shortened by 9 bases and J by 9 bases, with 23 bases between the two germline ends. For the CDR3, the DNA is TGTGCCAGTAGGGTCGTTTTCGGCTCCGGGCGGGAGCTGTTTTTT. It is translated as CASRVVFGSGRELFF.

About this clonotype itself: Being one base from a much bigger clone, this may be a read error. The chain links TRBV13 to TRBJ1-6, with D tentatively TRBD1 (5 bases). The CDR3 runs to 14 residues. V was clipped by 5 bases and J by 13 bases, with 18 bases between them. Germline V gene sequence: CDR1 PRHDT, CDR2 FYEKMQ (reference sequence). DNA for the CDR3: TGTGCCAGCAGCATGGGGCCGGAAATTCACCCCCTCCACTTT. The encoded protein is CASSMGPEIHPLHF.

The chain joins TRBV7-9 to TRBJ2-4; the match to TRBD2 covers 11 bases. Germline V lookup: CDR1 SEHNR, CDR2 FQNEAQ (reference sequence). CDR3 length: 18 amino acids. The V gene end was trimmed by 10 bases and the J gene end by 1 base; junction bases not matched to a gene: 15. This CDR3 reads CATQDRTSGPKAKNIQYF. The CDR3 nucleotides are TGTGCCACCCAAGACAGGACTAGCGGGCCAAAGGCCAAAAACATTCAGTACTTC.

Ten or more counts support this clonotype. The V and J genes are TRBV18 and TRBJ2-2; D call uncertain. Trimming stripped 3 bases from V and 0 bases from J, with 8 bases between. There are 15 residues in the CDR3. The V gene's germline CDR1 is KGHSH and CDR2 LQKENI. The CDR3 coding sequence is TGTGCCAGCTCACCCCTTTCCGCGAACACCGGGGAGCTGTTTTTT. Translating gives CASSPLSANTGELFF.

Only a few counts were recorded for this clonotype. The CDR3 protein is CASSSGQGRYGYTF. Written as DNA, the CDR3 is TGTGCCAGCAGCTCCGGACAGGGTCGATACGGCTACACCTTC. This rearrangement joins TRBV5-4 to TRBJ1-2, with 8 bases identical to TRBD1. The CDR3 runs to 14 residues. Germline values: CDR1 SGHNT, CDR2 YYREEE (reference sequence). J lost 8 bases, V lost 3 bases, and 9 bases had no gene match.

This clonotype appeared many times. The V gene is TRBV19, the J gene TRBJ2-2; D is ambiguous. The CDR3 length is 12 residues. Trimming pared 5 bases from V and 6 bases from J, leaving 7 bases between. CDR1 and CDR2 from the germline V gene are LNHDA and SQIVND (reference sequence). Here the CDR3 DNA reads TGTGCCAGTAGTCACGGAGCCGGGGAGCTGTTTTTT. It yields the protein CASSHGAGELFF.

This clonotype appeared many times. The V and J genes are TRBV12-3 or TRBV12-4 and TRBJ1-5; no definite D call. V gave up 8 bases and J gave up 5 bases, with 13 bases separating them. There are 13 residues in the CDR3. CDR3: CASVRGGDQPQHF. CDR3 DNA sequence: TGTGCCAGCGTACGGGGTGGGGATCAGCCCCAGCATTTT.

For the CDR3, the DNA is TGTGCCAGCAGCTTAGTGAGCGCGGGGACCGGGGAGCTGTTTTTT. It encodes CASSLVSAGTGELFF. The rearrangement links TRBV11-2 to TRBJ2-2, with a possible D match to TRBD2 (6 bases). Germline CDR1 reads SGHAT; CDR2 reads FQNNGV. V was trimmed by 1 base and J by 5 bases, leaving 11 bases between them. The CDR3 runs 15 residues.